The sequence of this TCR beta chain was determined in a study of primary melanoma T cells and metastatic recurrence (dated by TCRdb to 2020 to 2021). Describing the broader study: The cohort consisted of around 200 primary melanomas of stage T2 to T4, each more than 1 mm thick. The study examined whether T-cell fraction and T-cell repertoire clonality in primary melanoma tumors predicted patient outcome. Progression-free survival was the clinical outcome compared against the T-cell fraction measured by TCR beta sequencing. Histopathological grading of tumor-infiltrating lymphocytes was compared with the T-cell fraction derived from sequencing.

The germline V gene (reference sequence) supplies CDR1 LNHDA and CDR2 SQIVND. Trimming removed 3 bases from V and 2 bases from J, leaving 10 bases between the germline ends. The cysteine opens and the phenylalanine closes a CDR3 of 14 amino acids. Only the CDR3 DNA stays, 42 bases, in frame from base 1. Library preparation used the immunoSEQ multiplex PCR assay. Primary melanoma tumor tissue was subjected to high-throughput sequencing of the T-cell receptor beta chain. As for how the authors treated the data: TCRB CDR3 sharing between samples and the distribution of insertions and deletions were included in the repertoire analyses. The predictive value of the T-cell fraction was ranked against histopathological variables by a gradient-boosted model. TCRdb retrieved this table from immuneACCESS and kept in-frame rearrangements only. Not all clones are present; in checked studies, unresolved V genes account for under half, and no reason is known for the remainder. For V, J and clone size, that table is used; D and trimming come from the DNA. Recorded for this sample are 900 to 1,300 clones; roughly four fifths of them occurred a single time. The ten largest clones represent about 4% of the sample.

The primary melanoma of each patient had been surgically resected and was considered potentially curable but at risk of metastatic recurrence. On this clone: Its antigen specificity is not known. Per-nucleotide qualities are absent, and no much larger clonotype sits a single base away.

Results and caveats for the whole study, not just this receptor: Progression-free survival prediction was reportedly improved more by adding T-cell fraction to tumor thickness than by adding any other histopathological variable. A T-cell fraction above 20% appeared protective regardless of ulceration status, mitotic rate or nodal disease. The authors presented an effective T-cell-mediated antitumor response in primary melanoma only as a suggestion and not as a demonstrated mechanism. Tumor T-cell fraction was reported to predict progression-free survival independently of thickness, ulceration, mitotic rate and age.

Material: melanoma tumor tissue. This receptor was identified in a human donor with melanoma. The sequence links TRBV19 to TRBJ1-2; TRBD1 is a possible D gene, resting on 5 matching bases. CDR3 region: CASSIQGRNYGYTF. The bases read TGTGCCAGTAGTATCCAGGGACGGAACTATGGCTACACCTTC.